The sequence of this TCR beta chain was determined in a study of cytomegalovirus exposure and HLA in healthy donors. Study-wide points: Earlier analysis yielded a pattern in which most TCR beta V segments were productive about 87% or about 30% of the time. A later analysis appeared to link common viral pathogens to several of the most significant clusters. Highly shared sequence variants in one cluster were likely a sequencing artifact.

The PCR ran on 60 Vbeta and 13 Jbeta primers. Sequencing used immunoSEQ multiplex PCR; TCRdb keeps in-frame clones, though not all of them. The data contain more than 70,000 clones, approximately 76% of them singletons. In the case of this clone: Its antigen is undetermined.

V gave up 2 bases and J gave up 5 bases, with 9 bases separating them. The CDR3 consists of 13 residues. Germline-derived CDR1 and CDR2 are SGHTA and FQGNSA. The sample consisted of PBMCs. This chain uses TRBV7-2 with TRBJ2-5; unclear D gene. The source is a man between 25 and 39 years old in good health and CMV-seropositive. The CDR3: CASSLQVLETQYF. The CDR3 coding sequence is TGTGCCAGCAGCTTACAGGTCCTGGAGACCCAGTACTTC.